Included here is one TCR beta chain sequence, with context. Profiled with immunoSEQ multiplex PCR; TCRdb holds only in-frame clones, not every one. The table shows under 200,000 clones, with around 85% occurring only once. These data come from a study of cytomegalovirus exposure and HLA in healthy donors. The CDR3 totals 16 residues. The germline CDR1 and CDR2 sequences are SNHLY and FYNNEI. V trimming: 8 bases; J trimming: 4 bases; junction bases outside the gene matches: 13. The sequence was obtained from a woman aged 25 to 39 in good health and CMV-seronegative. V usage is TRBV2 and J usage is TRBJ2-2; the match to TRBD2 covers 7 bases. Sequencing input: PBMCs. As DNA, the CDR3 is TGTGCCAGCCAGAAGAGGGGAGGGCAAGGCACCGGGGAGCTGTTTTTT. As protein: CASQKRGGQGTGELFF.